This T cell receptor beta chain was recorded in a study of response to subunit inactivated influenza vaccine. The study's findings and limits: Few additional T cells are recruited per seasonal influenza vaccination, authors suggested.

TCRdb processed the RT-PCR reads anew with MiXCR; each CDR3 protein has one entry. The top ten clones hold around an eighth of a sample with 150,000 to 200,000 distinct CDR3 sequences, approximately 10% of them seen once. Germline lookup yields CDR1 SGHTA and CDR2 FQGNSA. The CDR3 contains 16 residues. J gave up 9 bases and V 0 bases, and 9 bases lay outside the gene matches. As regards this clonotype: What it recognizes is unknown.

Sequencing used non-naive T cells sorted from PBMCs, obtained roughly 46 days after vaccination. This chain joins TRBV7-2 and TRBJ1-5, with 9 bases matching TRBD1. This clonotype was obtained from a man aged 50-59 years who received an inactivated influenza vaccine. CDR3 bases: TGTGCCAGCAGCTTAGCTTCTACAGGGGGCGGTCGGCCCCAGCATTTT. Translation: CASSLASTGGGRPQHF.